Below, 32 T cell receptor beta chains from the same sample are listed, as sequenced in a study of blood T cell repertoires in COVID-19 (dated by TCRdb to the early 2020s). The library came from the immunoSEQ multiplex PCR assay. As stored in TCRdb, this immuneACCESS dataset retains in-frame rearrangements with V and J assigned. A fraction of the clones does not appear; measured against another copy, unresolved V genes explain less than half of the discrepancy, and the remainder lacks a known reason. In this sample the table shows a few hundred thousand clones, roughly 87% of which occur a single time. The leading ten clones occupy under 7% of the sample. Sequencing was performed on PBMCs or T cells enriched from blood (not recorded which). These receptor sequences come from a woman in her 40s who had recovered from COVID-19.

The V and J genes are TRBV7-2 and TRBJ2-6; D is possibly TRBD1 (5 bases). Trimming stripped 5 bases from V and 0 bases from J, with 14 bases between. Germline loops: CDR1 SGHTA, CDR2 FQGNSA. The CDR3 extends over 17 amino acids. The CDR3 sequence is CASSQLSDSSGANVLTF. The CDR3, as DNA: TGTGCCAGCAGCCAACTATCCGACAGCTCTGGGGCCAACGTCCTGACTTTC.

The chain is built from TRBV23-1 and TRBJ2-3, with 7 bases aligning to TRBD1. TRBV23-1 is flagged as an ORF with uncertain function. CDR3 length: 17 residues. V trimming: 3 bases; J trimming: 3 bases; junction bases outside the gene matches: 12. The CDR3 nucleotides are TGCGCCAGCAGTCACAGGACCCCGGGACAGTTGACAGATACGCAGTATTTT. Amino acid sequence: CASSHRTPGQLTDTQYF.

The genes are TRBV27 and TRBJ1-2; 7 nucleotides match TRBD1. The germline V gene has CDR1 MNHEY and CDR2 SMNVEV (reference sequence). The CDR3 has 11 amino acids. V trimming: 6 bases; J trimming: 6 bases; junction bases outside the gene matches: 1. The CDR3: CASSDRDGYTF. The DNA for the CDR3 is TGTGCCAGCAGCGACAGGGATGGCTACACCTTC.

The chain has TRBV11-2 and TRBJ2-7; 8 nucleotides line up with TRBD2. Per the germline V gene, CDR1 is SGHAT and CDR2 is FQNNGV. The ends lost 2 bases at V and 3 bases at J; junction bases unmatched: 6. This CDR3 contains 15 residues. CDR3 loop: CASSLWREADYEQYF. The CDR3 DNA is TGTGCCAGCAGCTTATGGCGGGAGGCCGACTACGAGCAGTACTTC.

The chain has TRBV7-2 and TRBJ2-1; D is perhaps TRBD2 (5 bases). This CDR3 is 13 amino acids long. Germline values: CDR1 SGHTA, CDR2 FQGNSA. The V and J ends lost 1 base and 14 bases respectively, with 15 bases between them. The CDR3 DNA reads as TGTGCCAGCAGCTTAGAACATGGGAACGGGGAGTTCTTC. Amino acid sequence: CASSLEHGNGEFF.

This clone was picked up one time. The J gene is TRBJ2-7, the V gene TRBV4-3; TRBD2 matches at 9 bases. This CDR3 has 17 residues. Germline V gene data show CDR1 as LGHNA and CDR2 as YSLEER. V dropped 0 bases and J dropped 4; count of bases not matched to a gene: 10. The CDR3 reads CASSQEMIAGALYEQYF. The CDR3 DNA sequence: TGCGCCAGCAGCCAAGAGATGATAGCGGGAGCCTTATACGAGCAGTACTTC.

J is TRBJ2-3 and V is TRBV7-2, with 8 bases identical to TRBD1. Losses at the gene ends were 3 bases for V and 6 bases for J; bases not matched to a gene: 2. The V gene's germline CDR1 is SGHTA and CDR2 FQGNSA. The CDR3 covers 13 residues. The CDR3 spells CASSFRQGDTQYF. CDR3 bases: TGTGCCAGCAGCTTCAGACAGGGGGATACGCAGTATTTT.

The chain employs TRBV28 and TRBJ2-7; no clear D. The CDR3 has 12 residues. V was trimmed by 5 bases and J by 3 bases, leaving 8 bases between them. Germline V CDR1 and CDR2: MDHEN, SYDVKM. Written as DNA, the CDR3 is TGTGCCAGCAGTACCACAGTCTACGAGCAGTACTTC. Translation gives CASSTTVYEQYF.

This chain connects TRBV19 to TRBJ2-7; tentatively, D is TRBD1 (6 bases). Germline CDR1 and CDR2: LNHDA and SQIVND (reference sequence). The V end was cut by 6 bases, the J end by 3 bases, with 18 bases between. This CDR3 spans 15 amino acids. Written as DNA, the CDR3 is TGTGCCAGTAGCCCCGGGACATCGAGGGGCTACGAGCAGTACTTC. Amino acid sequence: CASSPGTSRGYEQYF.

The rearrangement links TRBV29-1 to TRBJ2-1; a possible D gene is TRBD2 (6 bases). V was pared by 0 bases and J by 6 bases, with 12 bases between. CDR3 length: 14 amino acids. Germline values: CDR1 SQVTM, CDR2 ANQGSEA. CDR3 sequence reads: CSVEERGKGNEQFF. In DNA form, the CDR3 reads TGCAGCGTTGAAGAGCGGGGTAAGGGCAATGAGCAGTTCTTC.

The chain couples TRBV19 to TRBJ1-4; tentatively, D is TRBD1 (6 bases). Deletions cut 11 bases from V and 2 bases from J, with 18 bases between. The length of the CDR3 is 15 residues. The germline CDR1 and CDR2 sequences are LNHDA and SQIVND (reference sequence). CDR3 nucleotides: TGTGCCTCGAGGGCAGGGGCAGTTACTAATGAAAAACTGTTTTTT. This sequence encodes CASRAGAVTNEKLFF.

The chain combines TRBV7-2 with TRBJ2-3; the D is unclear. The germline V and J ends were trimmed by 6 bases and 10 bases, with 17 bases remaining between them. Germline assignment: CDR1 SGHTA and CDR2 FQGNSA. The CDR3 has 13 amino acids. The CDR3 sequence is CASRSPRIQSQYF. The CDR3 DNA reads TGTGCCAGCAGATCTCCACGAATCCAGTCGCAGTATTTT.

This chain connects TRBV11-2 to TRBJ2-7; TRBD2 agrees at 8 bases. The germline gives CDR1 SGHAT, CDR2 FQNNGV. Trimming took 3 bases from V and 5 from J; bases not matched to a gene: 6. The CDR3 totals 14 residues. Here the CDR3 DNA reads TGTGCCAGCAGCTTTGCTGGGACTAGAAACGAGCAGTACTTC. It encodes CASSFAGTRNEQYF.

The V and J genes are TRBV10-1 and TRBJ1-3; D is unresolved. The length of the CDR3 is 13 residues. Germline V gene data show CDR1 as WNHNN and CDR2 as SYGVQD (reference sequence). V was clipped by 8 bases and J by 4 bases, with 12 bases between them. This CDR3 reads CASLFDFGNTIYF. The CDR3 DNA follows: TGCGCCAGCCTCTTCGACTTCGGAAACACCATATATTTT.

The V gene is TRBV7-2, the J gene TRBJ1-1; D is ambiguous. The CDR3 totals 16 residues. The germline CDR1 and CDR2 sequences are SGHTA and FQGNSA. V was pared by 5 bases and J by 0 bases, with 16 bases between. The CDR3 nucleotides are TGTGCCAGCAGCCCAAGATTGAATCACATGAACACTGAAGCTTTCTTT. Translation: CASSPRLNHMNTEAFF.

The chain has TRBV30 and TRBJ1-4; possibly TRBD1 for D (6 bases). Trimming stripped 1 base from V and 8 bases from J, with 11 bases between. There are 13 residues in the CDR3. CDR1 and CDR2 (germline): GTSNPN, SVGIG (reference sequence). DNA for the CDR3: TGTGCCTGGAGTGGAGGGGGAGGGGAAAAACTGTTTTTT. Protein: CAWSGGGGEKLFF.

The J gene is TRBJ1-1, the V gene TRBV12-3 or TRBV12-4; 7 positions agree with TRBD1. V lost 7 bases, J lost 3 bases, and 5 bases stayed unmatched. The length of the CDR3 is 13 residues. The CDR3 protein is CASTDRGHTEAFF. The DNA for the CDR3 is TGTGCCAGCACCGATAGGGGGCACACTGAAGCTTTCTTT.

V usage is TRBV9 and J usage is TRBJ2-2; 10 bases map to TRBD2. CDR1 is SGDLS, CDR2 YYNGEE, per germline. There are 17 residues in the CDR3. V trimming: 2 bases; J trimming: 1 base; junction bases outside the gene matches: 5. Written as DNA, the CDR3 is TGTGCCAGCAGCGTTCTTTCTAGCGGGGGGAACACCGGGGAGCTGTTTTTT. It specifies CASSVLSSGGNTGELFF. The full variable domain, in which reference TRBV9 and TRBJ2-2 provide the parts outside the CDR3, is DSGVTQTPKHLITATGQRVTLRCSPRSGDLSVYWYQQSLDQGLQFLIQYYNGEERAKGNILERFSAQQFPDLHSELNLSSLELGDSALYFCASSVLSSGGNTGELFFGEGSRLTVL.

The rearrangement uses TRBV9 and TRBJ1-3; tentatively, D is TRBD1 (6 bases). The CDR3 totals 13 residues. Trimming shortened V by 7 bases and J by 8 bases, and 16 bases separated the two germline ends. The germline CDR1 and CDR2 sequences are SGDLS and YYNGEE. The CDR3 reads CASSRQGRDTIYF. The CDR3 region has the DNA TGTGCCAGCTCGCGGCAGGGGCGGGACACCATATATTTT.

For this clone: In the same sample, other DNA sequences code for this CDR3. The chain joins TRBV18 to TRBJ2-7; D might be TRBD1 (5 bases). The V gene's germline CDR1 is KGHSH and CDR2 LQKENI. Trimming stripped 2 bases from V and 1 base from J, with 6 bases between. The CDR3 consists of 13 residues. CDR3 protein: CASSPRGSYEQYF. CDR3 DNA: TGTGCCAGCTCACCAAGGGGTTCCTACGAGCAGTACTTC.

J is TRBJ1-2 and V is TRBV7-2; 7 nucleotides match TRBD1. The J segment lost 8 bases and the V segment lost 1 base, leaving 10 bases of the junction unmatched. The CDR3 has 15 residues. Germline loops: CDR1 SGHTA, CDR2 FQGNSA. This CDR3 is CASSLGLGGAEGYTF. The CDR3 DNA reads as TGTGCCAGCAGCTTAGGATTAGGGGGCGCGGAAGGCTACACCTTC.

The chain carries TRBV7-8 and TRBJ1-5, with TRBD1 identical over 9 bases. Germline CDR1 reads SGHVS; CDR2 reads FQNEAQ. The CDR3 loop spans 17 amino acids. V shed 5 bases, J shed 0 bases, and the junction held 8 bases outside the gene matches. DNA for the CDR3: TGTGCCAGCAGCGCGCGACAGGGGGACATTAGCAATCAGCCCCAGCATTTT. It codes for CASSARQGDISNQPQHF.

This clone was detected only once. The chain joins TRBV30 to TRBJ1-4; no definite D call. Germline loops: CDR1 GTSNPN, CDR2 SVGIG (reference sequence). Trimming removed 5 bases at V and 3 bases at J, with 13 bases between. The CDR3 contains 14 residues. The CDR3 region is CAWSSGRANEKLFF. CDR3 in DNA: TGTGCCTGGTCCTCTGGCCGGGCTAATGAAAAACTGTTTTTT.

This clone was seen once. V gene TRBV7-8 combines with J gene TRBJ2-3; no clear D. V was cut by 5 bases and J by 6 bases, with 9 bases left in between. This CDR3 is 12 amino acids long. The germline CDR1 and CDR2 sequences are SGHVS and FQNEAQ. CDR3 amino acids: CASSSVPDTQYF. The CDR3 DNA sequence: TGTGCCAGCAGCAGCGTCCCGGATACGCAGTATTTT.

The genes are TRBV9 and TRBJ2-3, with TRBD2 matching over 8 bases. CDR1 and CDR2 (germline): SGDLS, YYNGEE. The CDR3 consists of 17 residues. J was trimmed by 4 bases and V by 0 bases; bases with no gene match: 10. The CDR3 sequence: CASSVGRGREAPDTQYF. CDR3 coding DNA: TGTGCCAGCAGCGTAGGTCGGGGGCGGGAGGCCCCAGATACGCAGTATTTT.

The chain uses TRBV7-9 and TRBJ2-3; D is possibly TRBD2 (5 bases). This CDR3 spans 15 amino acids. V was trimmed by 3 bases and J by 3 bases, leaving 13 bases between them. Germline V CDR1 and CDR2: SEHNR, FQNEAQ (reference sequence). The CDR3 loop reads CASSFEGVPTDTQYF. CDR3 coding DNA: TGTGCCAGCAGCTTCGAGGGAGTCCCGACAGATACGCAGTATTTT.

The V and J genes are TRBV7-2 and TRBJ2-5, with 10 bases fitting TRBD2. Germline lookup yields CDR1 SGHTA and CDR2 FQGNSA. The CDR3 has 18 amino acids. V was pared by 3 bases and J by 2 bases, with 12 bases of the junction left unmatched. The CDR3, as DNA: TGTGCCAGCAGCTTTGTTGGGACTAGCGCCCTGAGGCAAGAGACCCAGTACTTC. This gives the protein CASSFVGTSALRQETQYF.

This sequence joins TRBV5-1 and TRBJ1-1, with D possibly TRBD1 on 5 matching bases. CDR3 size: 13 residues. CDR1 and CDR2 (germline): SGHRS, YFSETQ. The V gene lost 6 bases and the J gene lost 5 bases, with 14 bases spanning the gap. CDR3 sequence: CASTTPGGTEAFF. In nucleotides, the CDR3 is TGCGCCAGCACCACTCCGGGGGGGACTGAAGCTTTCTTT.

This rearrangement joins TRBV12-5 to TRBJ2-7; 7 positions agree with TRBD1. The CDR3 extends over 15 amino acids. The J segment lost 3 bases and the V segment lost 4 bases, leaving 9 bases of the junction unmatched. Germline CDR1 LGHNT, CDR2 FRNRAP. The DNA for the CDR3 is TGTGCTAGTGGTTCGTTCCTGGACAGGTTCTACGAGCAGTACTTC. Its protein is CASGSFLDRFYEQYF.

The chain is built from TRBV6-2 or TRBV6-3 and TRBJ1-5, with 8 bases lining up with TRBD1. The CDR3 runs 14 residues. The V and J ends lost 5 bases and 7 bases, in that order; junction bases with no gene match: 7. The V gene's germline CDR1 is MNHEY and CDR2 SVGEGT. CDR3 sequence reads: CASSTRQGWQPQHF. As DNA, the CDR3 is TGTGCCAGCAGTACGAGACAGGGGTGGCAGCCCCAGCATTTT.

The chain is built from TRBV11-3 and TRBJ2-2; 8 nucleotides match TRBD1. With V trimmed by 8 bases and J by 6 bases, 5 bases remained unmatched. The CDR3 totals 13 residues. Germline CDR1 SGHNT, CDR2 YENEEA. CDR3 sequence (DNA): TGTGCCAGCCAGGACAGGGCGTCCGGGGAGCTGTTTTTT. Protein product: CASQDRASGELFF.

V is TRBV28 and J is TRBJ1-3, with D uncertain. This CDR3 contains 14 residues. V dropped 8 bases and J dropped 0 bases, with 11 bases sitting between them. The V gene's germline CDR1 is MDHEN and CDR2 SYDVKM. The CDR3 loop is CASHTRSSGNTIYF. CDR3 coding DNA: TGTGCCAGCCACACACGGAGCTCTGGAAACACCATATATTTT.